The source of this TCR beta chain is a study of cytomegalovirus exposure and HLA in healthy donors. About this clone itself: What it binds is unknown.

Germline lookup yields CDR1 MNHNS and CDR2 SASEGT. Between the trimmed V and J ends, which lost 5 bases and 7 bases, there was a span of 26 bases. The CDR3 contains 17 residues. PCR involved 60 Vbeta and 13 Jbeta primers. Method: immunoSEQ multiplex PCR; TCRdb's copy keeps in-frame clones and lacks some. This table has about 150,000 clones, 80% appearing once. Study-level results: The study designated around 150 TCR beta chains cytomegalovirus-associated. Productive status was seen about 87% or about 30% of the time for most TCR beta V segments in an earlier analysis. Sequencing had likely introduced a cluster of highly shared sequence variants as an artifact.

Sequenced: PBMCs. The chain combines TRBV6-1 with TRBJ1-1; the D gene is possibly TRBD1 (6 bases). The sequence derives from a woman in her thirties or forties in good health and CMV-seropositive. CDR3 sequence (DNA): TGTGCCAGCAGTAAAGGGGTTACAGGGTCGTGGATGATTGAAGCTTTCTTT. Its translation is CASSKGVTGSWMIEAFF.